This TCR beta chain was retrieved from a study of blood T cell repertoires in COVID-19. Study-wide context: Specimens from acute and convalescent COVID-19 originated in the United States, Italy and Spain. PBMCs, B-cell-depleted T cells, or T cells were the source of the cDNA or gDNA that made up the material.

In germline, CDR1 is MGHRA, CDR2 YSYEKL. V was clipped by 3 bases and J by 2 bases, with 17 bases between them. The CDR3 is 16 residues long. In the original processing: Amplification with reference gene primers provided the estimates of nucleated cell counts. The data were produced by immunoSEQ multiplex PCR, yet TCRdb's version contains in-frame clones alone and is incomplete. V and J calls and clone size are given by that table; D and trimming were obtained from the DNA. The repertoire holds 35,000 to 50,000 clones, with 70% to 90% as singletons. The sequence derives from a man between 65 and 85 years old with active COVID-19. The gene calls are TRBV4-1 and TRBJ2-7; TRBD1 might be the D (6 bases). The specimen was peripheral blood. In DNA form, the CDR3 reads TGCGCCAGCAGCCAGGATAGACAGGCGCAAACCTACGAGCAGTACTTC. Translation gives CASSQDRQAQTYEQYF.